The 3 T cell receptor beta chains in this list originate from one sample, sequenced in a study of blood T cell repertoires in COVID-19 (dated by TCRdb to about 2020). The method was the immunoSEQ multiplex PCR assay. TCRdb limited this immuneACCESS table to in-frame rearrangements with V and J called. A share of clones is missing; checked studies link under half to unresolved V genes, and the rest is unexplained. Within this sample are 80,000 or so clones, with about 80% of them counted one time only. In total, the top ten clones hold around 6% of the sample. The sequenced sample consisted of peripheral blood. The receptors stem from a man aged 50-59 years with active or convalescent COVID-19.

The V call is TRBV6-6, the J call TRBJ1-5; perhaps TRBD1 as D (5 bases). Trimming cost V 6 bases and J 1 base, with 10 bases left between them. The CDR3 extends over 14 amino acids. The V gene's germline CDR1 is MNHNY and CDR2 SVGAGI (reference sequence). CDR3 sequence: CASSFGGSNQPQHF. DNA of the CDR3: TGTGCCAGCAGCTTCGGGGGGAGCAATCAGCCCCAGCATTTT.

This clone was recorded a few times. The chain employs TRBV12-3 or TRBV12-4 and TRBJ1-2; unclear D gene. V lost 1 base and J 8 bases, leaving 11 bases between the germline ends. The CDR3 runs 13 residues. The CDR3: CASSLEYRGGYTF. The CDR3 DNA reads TGTGCCAGCAGTTTAGAGTATCGAGGCGGCTACACCTTC.

The chain carries TRBV3-1 (or the pseudogene TRBV3-2) and TRBJ2-6; 11 bases match TRBD2. V lost 2 bases, J lost 0 bases, and 12 bases stayed unmatched. Germline V gene lookup returns CDR1 LGHDT and CDR2 YNNKEL (reference sequence). The CDR3 length is 21 residues. The CDR3 is CASSQNIGLTSGGSGANVLTF. In DNA form, the CDR3 reads TGTGCCAGCAGCCAAAACATTGGGTTAACTAGCGGGGGCTCTGGGGCCAACGTCCTGACTTTC.